Listed below are T cell receptor beta chains from one sample, sequenced in a study of cytomegalovirus exposure and HLA in healthy donors. Sequencing was performed with immunoSEQ multiplex PCR; in TCRdb, only in-frame clones are kept and a portion is missing. This sample has 200,000 to 300,000 clones, with roughly 81% found just once. The material sequenced was PBMCs. The source is a woman in her thirties or forties in good health and CMV-seropositive. Both conserved end residues are part of each CDR3. The order of the fields is CDR3 length, V gene, J gene, clone size, D gene, CDR3 protein, CDR3 DNA. The D gene is left open where the match is weak. Not all rows give a size; the values are once, few, many and, for expanded clones, a class.

cdr3_length: 15
v_call: TRBV9
j_call: TRBJ2-2
clone_size: .
d_call: TRBD1
cdr3_aa: CASSVGQGGTGELFF
cdr3_nt: TGTGCCAGCAGCGTCGGACAGGGAGGCACCGGGGAGCTGTTTTTT

cdr3_length: 18
v_call: TRBV6-1
j_call: TRBJ1-3
clone_size: .
d_call: .
cdr3_aa: CASSEKVFMAGAGNTIYF
cdr3_nt: TGTGCCAGCAGTGAAAAGGTCTTTATGGCGGGGGCTGGAAACACCATATATTTT

cdr3_length: 15
v_call: TRBV19
j_call: TRBJ2-3
clone_size: .
d_call: .
cdr3_aa: CASSRLASSTDTQYF
cdr3_nt: TGTGCCAGTAGTCGGCTAGCGTCTAGCACAGATACGCAGTATTTT

cdr3_length: 14
v_call: TRBV7-9
j_call: TRBJ2-7
clone_size: .
d_call: .
cdr3_aa: CASSLADRTYGQYF
cdr3_nt: TGTGCCAGCAGCTTAGCTGACAGGACCTACGGGCAGTACTTC

cdr3_length: 18
v_call: TRBV5-6
j_call: TRBJ2-2
clone_size: once
d_call: .
cdr3_aa: CASSQQGGRGVVTGELFF
cdr3_nt: TGTGCCAGCAGCCAACAGGGGGGGCGTGGGGTTGTGACCGGGGAGCTGTTTTTT

cdr3_length: 15
v_call: TRBV7-2
j_call: TRBJ2-1
clone_size: .
d_call: TRBD1
cdr3_aa: CASSLSDRAYNEQFF
cdr3_nt: TGTGCCAGCAGCTTATCGGACAGGGCTTACAATGAGCAGTTCTTC

cdr3_length: 13
v_call: TRBV6-5
j_call: TRBJ2-7
clone_size: .
d_call: TRBD2
cdr3_aa: CASRREGRYEQYF
cdr3_nt: TGTGCCAGCAGGCGGGAGGGTAGGTACGAGCAGTACTTC

cdr3_length: 16
v_call: TRBV4-3
j_call: TRBJ2-1
clone_size: .
d_call: TRBD1
cdr3_aa: CASSQDLIQGDNEQFF
cdr3_nt: TGCGCCAGCAGCCAAGATTTGATACAGGGGGACAATGAGCAGTTCTTC

cdr3_length: 15
v_call: TRBV5-5
j_call: TRBJ2-7
clone_size: .
d_call: .
cdr3_aa: CASSLGPGNFYEQYF
cdr3_nt: TGTGCCAGCAGCTTGGGGCCAGGGAACTTCTACGAGCAGTACTTC

cdr3_length: 14
v_call: TRBV5-8
j_call: TRBJ1-3
clone_size: .
d_call: TRBD1
cdr3_aa: CASSLDRARNTIYF
cdr3_nt: TGTGCCAGCAGCCTGGACAGGGCTAGAAACACCATATATTTT

cdr3_length: 15
v_call: TRBV27
j_call: TRBJ2-7
clone_size: .
d_call: TRBD1
cdr3_aa: CASSLSGTDAYEQYF
cdr3_nt: TGTGCCAGCAGTTTATCCGGGACAGACGCCTACGAGCAGTACTTC

cdr3_length: 11
v_call: TRBV30
j_call: TRBJ2-4
clone_size: once
d_call: .
cdr3_aa: CAWGVRDIQYF
cdr3_nt: TGTGCCTGGGGGGTCAGGGACATTCAGTACTTC

cdr3_length: 14
v_call: TRBV5-1
j_call: TRBJ2-7
clone_size: .
d_call: TRBD2
cdr3_aa: CASSPDSGAYEQYF
cdr3_nt: TGCGCCAGCAGCCCTGATAGCGGGGCCTACGAGCAGTACTTC

cdr3_length: 19
v_call: TRBV7-8
j_call: TRBJ2-1
clone_size: .
d_call: TRBD2
cdr3_aa: CASREGALAGGPRGDEQFF
cdr3_nt: TGTGCCAGCAGAGAAGGAGCACTAGCGGGAGGGCCCCGGGGCGATGAGCAGTTCTTC

cdr3_length: 13
v_call: TRBV19
j_call: TRBJ1-1
clone_size: few
d_call: .
cdr3_aa: CASSFERNTEAFF
cdr3_nt: TGTGCCAGTAGTTTCGAGAGGAACACTGAAGCTTTCTTT

cdr3_length: 15
v_call: TRBV19
j_call: TRBJ1-2
clone_size: once
d_call: TRBD1
cdr3_aa: CASSTPSRGAYGYTF
cdr3_nt: TGTGCCAGTAGTACCCCCAGCAGGGGGGCCTATGGCTACACCTTC

cdr3_length: 15
v_call: TRBV7-2
j_call: TRBJ2-7
clone_size: .
d_call: .
cdr3_aa: CASSPPVRDSHEQYF
cdr3_nt: TGTGCCAGCAGCCCCCCGGTACGGGATTCCCACGAGCAGTACTTC

cdr3_length: 14
v_call: TRBV29-1
j_call: TRBJ1-2
clone_size: .
d_call: TRBD1
cdr3_aa: CSVLQGDALYGYTF
cdr3_nt: TGCAGCGTTTTGCAGGGGGACGCACTCTATGGCTACACCTTC

cdr3_length: 15
v_call: TRBV5-6
j_call: TRBJ2-7
clone_size: .
d_call: TRBD1
cdr3_aa: CASSLGDRGTYEQYF
cdr3_nt: TGTGCCAGCAGCTTGGGGGACAGGGGGACCTACGAGCAGTACTTC

cdr3_length: 12
v_call: TRBV16
j_call: TRBJ2-1
clone_size: .
d_call: .
cdr3_aa: CASRKVAGPPFF
cdr3_nt: TGTGCCAGCAGAAAGGTTGCGGGACCTCCGTTCTTC

cdr3_length: 15
v_call: TRBV27
j_call: TRBJ2-1
clone_size: .
d_call: TRBD2
cdr3_aa: CASSFGTTPYNEQFF
cdr3_nt: TGTGCCAGCAGTTTTGGGACTACCCCATATAATGAGCAGTTCTTC

cdr3_length: 15
v_call: TRBV28
j_call: TRBJ2-1
clone_size: .
d_call: .
cdr3_aa: CASSADRDNGNEQFF
cdr3_nt: TGTGCCAGCAGTGCCGACCGCGACAATGGGAATGAGCAGTTCTTC

cdr3_length: 14
v_call: TRBV5-8
j_call: TRBJ2-1
clone_size: .
d_call: .
cdr3_aa: CASSLQSSYNEQFF
cdr3_nt: TGTGCCAGCAGCCTACAGAGCTCCTACAATGAGCAGTTCTTC

cdr3_length: 14
v_call: TRBV28
j_call: TRBJ2-1
clone_size: .
d_call: .
cdr3_aa: CASSAGTPNNEQFF
cdr3_nt: TGTGCCAGCAGTGCCGGGACACCAAACAATGAGCAGTTCTTC

cdr3_length: 17
v_call: TRBV2
j_call: TRBJ2-1
clone_size: once
d_call: TRBD2
cdr3_aa: CASSAGPFGRGANEQFF
cdr3_nt: TGTGCCAGCAGTGCGGGTCCCTTTGGGCGGGGGGCGAACGAGCAGTTCTTC

cdr3_length: 14
v_call: TRBV30
j_call: TRBJ1-1
clone_size: .
d_call: TRBD1
cdr3_aa: CAWSGGQGYTEAFF
cdr3_nt: TGTGCCTGGAGTGGTGGACAGGGGTACACTGAAGCTTTCTTT

cdr3_length: 13
v_call: TRBV29-1
j_call: TRBJ1-4
clone_size: few
d_call: TRBD1
cdr3_aa: CSVNRGVGEKLFF
cdr3_nt: TGCAGCGTGAACAGGGGCGTCGGTGAAAAACTGTTTTTT

cdr3_length: 16
v_call: TRBV30
j_call: TRBJ1-4
clone_size: .
d_call: .
cdr3_aa: CAWSGIEQGPNEKLFF
cdr3_nt: TGTGCCTGGAGTGGGATCGAACAGGGTCCTAATGAAAAACTGTTTTTT

cdr3_length: 17
v_call: TRBV9
j_call: TRBJ1-4
clone_size: .
d_call: TRBD1
cdr3_aa: CASSPEGAQFTREKLFF
cdr3_nt: TGTGCCAGCAGCCCCGAGGGGGCACAATTCACGAGGGAAAAACTGTTTTTT

cdr3_length: 15
v_call: TRBV27
j_call: TRBJ2-7
clone_size: .
d_call: TRBD1
cdr3_aa: CASSRAPGQTYEQYF
cdr3_nt: TGTGCCAGCAGCAGGGCCCCGGGACAGACCTACGAGCAGTACTTC

cdr3_length: 15
v_call: TRBV30
j_call: TRBJ2-6
clone_size: .
d_call: .
cdr3_aa: CAMGLPDSGANVLTF
cdr3_nt: TGTGCTATGGGACTCCCCGACTCTGGGGCCAACGTCCTGACTTTC

cdr3_length: 13
v_call: TRBV30
j_call: TRBJ2-2
clone_size: .
d_call: TRBD1
cdr3_aa: CAWCATGLGELFF
cdr3_nt: TGTGCCTGGTGCGCGACAGGGCTCGGGGAGCTGTTTTTT

cdr3_length: 15
v_call: TRBV19
j_call: TRBJ1-5
clone_size: .
d_call: TRBD1
cdr3_aa: CASSMGDRGNQPQHF
cdr3_nt: TGTGCCAGTAGTATGGGGGACAGGGGCAATCAGCCCCAGCATTTT

cdr3_length: 13
v_call: TRBV10-3
j_call: TRBJ1-5
clone_size: .
d_call: .
cdr3_aa: CAISGQLNQPQHF
cdr3_nt: TGTGCCATCAGTGGGCAATTAAATCAGCCCCAGCATTTT

cdr3_length: 16
v_call: TRBV21-1
j_call: TRBJ1-4
clone_size: .
d_call: .
cdr3_aa: CASSKGVRGYNEKLFF
cdr3_nt: TGTGCCAGCAGCAAAGGGGTCAGGGGATACAATGAAAAACTGTTTTTT

cdr3_length: 12
v_call: TRBV5-6
j_call: TRBJ1-5
clone_size: .
d_call: .
cdr3_aa: CASSFHNQPQHF
cdr3_nt: TGTGCCAGCAGCTTCCACAATCAGCCCCAGCATTTT